Below, 20 T cell receptor beta chains from the same sample are listed, as sequenced in a study of shared clonotypes between healthy human individuals. The naive CD8 subset, CD45RO-negative cells positively selected for CCR7, excluded terminally differentiated effector memory CD45RA+ cells. Libraries were prepared by immunoSEQ multiplex PCR; TCRdb keeps only in-frame clonotypes and omits some of them. The sample carries about 2.2 million clones, just under 95% recorded once. The sample comprised naive CD8+ T cells from PBMCs. These receptors were collected from a man aged 18 to 30 in good health. Some clones in this sample may be carry-over from other donors' samples.

The CDR3 reads CASSDPGLAPDGSSYNEQFF. The CDR3 bases are TGTGCCAGCAGCGATCCGGGACTAGCGCCCGACGGAAGCTCCTACAATGAGCAGTTCTTC. The chain employs TRBV9 and TRBJ2-1, with 10 bases identical to TRBD2. CDR3 length: 20 amino acids. Trimming at V came to 3 bases and at J to 0 bases, leaving 15 bases not matched to a gene. Germline CDR1 reads SGDLS; CDR2 reads YYNGEE. Full variable domain (outside the CDR3, taken from reference TRBV9 and TRBJ2-1): DSGVTQTPKHLITATGQRVTLRCSPRSGDLSVYWYQQSLDQGLQFLIQYYNGEERAKGNILERFSAQQFPDLHSELNLSSLELGDSALYFCASSDPGLAPDGSSYNEQFFGPGTRLTVL.

A note on this clone: This same CDR3 is encoded by further DNA sequences in the sample. The rearrangement links TRBV27 to TRBJ1-2; the D is unclear. V shed 3 bases and J shed 2 bases, with 7 bases lying between them. CDR3 size: 13 residues. The V gene's germline CDR1 is MNHEY and CDR2 SMNVEV (reference sequence). The CDR3 spells CASSFGQNYGYTF. DNA for the CDR3: TGTGCCAGCAGTTTCGGCCAGAACTATGGCTACACCTTC.

V and J are TRBV9 and TRBJ2-2; 11 nucleotides align to TRBD2. This CDR3 has 17 amino acids. Germline V gives CDR1 SGDLS, CDR2 YYNGEE. The ends lost 0 bases at V and 6 bases at J; junction bases unmatched: 7. The CDR3 sequence: CASSVVSSGRAAGELFF. The CDR3 DNA is TGTGCCAGCAGCGTAGTGAGTAGCGGGAGGGCCGCCGGGGAGCTGTTTTTT. Looking up the rest from reference TRBV9 and TRBJ2-2 gives the full variable domain: DSGVTQTPKHLITATGQRVTLRCSPRSGDLSVYWYQQSLDQGLQFLIQYYNGEERAKGNILERFSAQQFPDLHSELNLSSLELGDSALYFCASSVVSSGRAAGELFFGEGSRLTVL.

In the case of this clone: The same CDR3 is also encoded by other DNA sequences in this sample. The chain joins TRBV10-3 to TRBJ2-7, with 7 bases matching TRBD1. The CDR3 loop spans 14 amino acids. J lost 1 base, V lost 3 bases, and 3 bases had no gene match. CDR1 is ENHRY, CDR2 SYGVKD, per germline. CDR3 loop: CAISDRDSSYEQYF. The CDR3 DNA reads TGTGCCATCAGTGATAGGGACAGTTCCTACGAGCAGTACTTC.

The chain combines TRBV15 with TRBJ1-1; D might be TRBD1 (6 bases). Looked up from germline, CDR1 is LNHNV and CDR2 is YYDKDF (reference sequence). This CDR3 comprises 15 residues. V shed 5 bases and J shed 5 bases, with 18 bases lying between them. In DNA, the CDR3 is TGTGCCACCAGCGAAGGGCCTACAGGGACGACTGAAGCTTTCTTT. Amino acid sequence: CATSEGPTGTTEAFF.

This rearrangement joins TRBV12-5 to TRBJ2-2; D call uncertain. Trimming left V 2 bases short and J 7 bases short, with 20 bases between. The length of the CDR3 is 17 residues. Germline CDR1 and CDR2: LGHNT and FRNRAP. As DNA, the CDR3 is TGTGCTAGTGGTTTGCACCAAATGGACGGTAAATTCGGGGAGCTGTTTTTT. Protein: CASGLHQMDGKFGELFF.

V usage is TRBV27 and J usage is TRBJ1-2, with 9 bases fitting TRBD1. This CDR3 spans 12 amino acids. The V segment lost 6 bases and the J segment 6 bases; nucleotides outside the gene matches: 2. Germline V lookup: CDR1 MNHEY, CDR2 SMNVEV (reference sequence). The CDR3 loop is CASRGTGHGYTF. In DNA form, the CDR3 reads TGTGCCAGCAGGGGGACAGGGCATGGCTACACCTTC.

This clone appeared once. V gene TRBV5-6 combines with J gene TRBJ2-7; 9 bases are a match to TRBD1. J gave up 0 bases and V 7 bases, and 2 bases lay outside the gene matches. Germline V CDR1 and CDR2: SGHDT, YYEEEE. CDR3 length: 13 residues. The CDR3 sequence is CASGGQGSYEQYF. Written as DNA, the CDR3 is TGTGCCAGCGGGGGACAGGGCTCCTACGAGCAGTACTTC.

Turning to this clone: The sample has other DNA sequences that encode this CDR3 too. The V and J genes are TRBV7-9 and TRBJ2-1; D gene unclear. CDR1 SEHNR and CDR2 FQNEAQ come from the germline V gene (reference sequence). Between the trimmed V and J ends, which lost 1 base and 4 bases, there was a span of 5 bases. CDR3 length: 13 residues. In DNA, the CDR3 is TGTGCCAGCAGCTTAGTGGGTTACAATGAGCAGTTCTTC. Encoded protein: CASSLVGYNEQFF.

In its sample, this clone was seen once. The V call is TRBV7-3, the J call TRBJ2-7; the match to TRBD2 covers 11 bases. The germline V gene has CDR1 SGHTA and CDR2 FQGTGA. This CDR3 spans 15 amino acids. V gave up 5 bases and J gave up 3 bases; unmatched junction bases: 6. CDR3 amino acids: CASSLLAGVIYEQYF. In DNA, the CDR3 is TGTGCCAGCAGCCTACTAGCGGGAGTTATCTACGAGCAGTACTTC. The entire variable domain, with the rest obtained from reference TRBV7-3 and TRBJ2-7, is as follows: GAGVSQTPSNKVTEKGKYVELRCDPISGHTALYWYRQSLGQGPEFLIYFQGTGAADDSGLPNDRFFAVRPEGSVSTLKIQRTERGDSAVYLCASSLLAGVIYEQYFGPGTRLTVT.

This clone was detected a few times. V usage is TRBV13 and J usage is TRBJ1-1, with D uncertain. This CDR3 spans 12 amino acids. The germline V gene has CDR1 PRHDT and CDR2 FYEKMQ (reference sequence). V gave up 5 bases and J gave up 11 bases, with 15 bases separating them. CDR3 residues: CASSPGRLEAFF. In nucleotides, the CDR3 is TGTGCCAGCAGCCCTGGTCGGTTGGAGGCTTTCTTT.

V gene TRBV28 combines with J gene TRBJ2-5; D is perhaps TRBD1 (6 bases). Germline CDR1 MDHEN, CDR2 SYDVKM. The CDR3 runs 14 residues. The germline V and J ends were trimmed by 7 bases and 5 bases, with 17 bases remaining between them. CDR3 DNA sequence: TGTGCCAGCATAAAGGACAGTTCGATGGAGACCCAGTACTTC. It translates to CASIKDSSMETQYF.

The genes are TRBV6-1 and TRBJ2-5; 7 nucleotides line up with TRBD1. The CDR3 runs to 12 residues. The V gene end was trimmed by 6 bases and the J gene end by 4 bases; junction bases not matched to a gene: 2. CDR1 and CDR2 from the germline V gene are MNHNS and SASEGT. The CDR3 loop reads CASSDRVETQYF. CDR3 coding DNA: TGTGCCAGCAGCGACAGGGTAGAGACCCAGTACTTC.

This clone has just a few counts. J is TRBJ1-1 and V is TRBV19; tentatively, D is TRBD1 (5 bases). The ends were cut back, 5 bases at V and 4 bases at J, with 11 bases in the middle. Germline CDR1 reads LNHDA; CDR2 reads SQIVND (reference sequence). CDR3 length equals 13 residues. CDR3 nucleotides: TGTGCCAGTAGTTGGGGGTTGTCCACTGAAGCTTTCTTT. The encoded protein is CASSWGLSTEAFF. The full variable domain, rest sourced from reference TRBV19 and TRBJ1-1, is DGGITQSPKYLFRKEGQNVTLSCEQNLNHDAMYWYRQDPGQGLRLIYYSQIVNDFQKGDIAEGYSVSREKKESFPLTVTSAQKNPTAFYLCASSWGLSTEAFFGQGTRLTVV.

The V and J genes are TRBV13 and TRBJ2-1; D not certain. From germline, CDR1 is PRHDT and CDR2 FYEKMQ (reference sequence). The CDR3 has 15 amino acids. The V gene lost 5 bases and the J gene lost 7 bases, with 18 bases spanning the gap. DNA of the CDR3: TGTGCCAGCAGCCTCTCTCAGGTGGGCCCTAATGAGCAGTTCTTC. This gives the protein CASSLSQVGPNEQFF.

A remark on this clone: Other DNA sequences in the sample encode the same CDR3. The J gene is TRBJ2-7, the V gene TRBV28, with D tentatively TRBD1 (6 bases). V lost 5 bases and J 2 bases, leaving 10 bases between the germline ends. The germline gives CDR1 MDHEN, CDR2 SYDVKM. The CDR3 consists of 13 residues. The CDR3 sequence: CASSPGTTYEQYF. In DNA, the CDR3 is TGTGCCAGCAGTCCTGGGACAACCTACGAGCAGTACTTC.

The rearrangement links TRBV19 to TRBJ2-5; TRBD1 agrees at 8 bases. The length of the CDR3 is 15 residues. Germline V lookup: CDR1 LNHDA, CDR2 SQIVND (reference sequence). V shed 3 bases and J 3 bases; nucleotides not matched to a gene: 6. DNA of the CDR3: TGTGCCAGTAGTATGTCGGACAGGGTCAAAGAGACCCAGTACTTC. Translated: CASSMSDRVKETQYF.

The chain is built from TRBV6-5 and TRBJ2-7; no clear D. Between the trimmed V and J ends, which lost 6 bases and 2 bases, there was a span of 14 bases. The CDR3 totals 14 residues. Germline V CDR1 and CDR2: MNHEY, SVGAGI. CDR3 DNA sequence: TGTGCCAGCAGACCGGAGCGTGCTACCTACGAGCAGTACTTC. The encoded protein is CASRPERATYEQYF.

This chain joins TRBV27 and TRBJ2-3; no clear D gene. Trimming removed 4 bases at V and 6 bases at J, with 11 bases between. Germline CDR1 reads MNHEY; CDR2 reads SMNVEV (reference sequence). This CDR3 is built from 13 residues. The CDR3 loop is CASSSITPDTQYF. The CDR3 DNA sequence: TGTGCCAGCAGTTCCATAACCCCCGATACGCAGTATTTT.

The J gene is TRBJ1-1, the V gene TRBV30, with D possibly being TRBD1 (6 bases). V dropped 0 bases and J dropped 6 bases, with 20 bases sitting between them. Germline CDR1 is GTSNPN and CDR2 is SVGIG (reference sequence). The CDR3 has 16 residues. The CDR3 DNA reads TGTGCCTGGAGTGTACTTCCTCATAAGGGGGTTTCTGAAGCTTTCTTT. Protein: CAWSVLPHKGVSEAFF.